This record concerns one TCR beta chain sequence. Its antigen is unknown. A clone one base away is much larger, so this may be a read error. The entry originates in a study of tumor and adjacent non-tumor tissue in lung cancer. The template was RNA from unsorted bulk tissue. Findings and caveats of the study: Normal lung showed higher cumulative top 100 clone frequency than tumor.

This CDR3 has 14 amino acids. Germline V gene sequence: CDR1 SEHNR, CDR2 FQNEAQ (reference sequence). A modified ARM-PCR protocol with three rounds of nested PCR amplified TCRbeta. TCRdb used MiXCR to reprocess the multiplex PCR reads, holding one entry per CDR3 protein. Of 60,000 to 95,000 distinct CDR3 sequences in the sample, around four fifths were seen once. The chain combines TRBV7-9 with TRBJ2-4; a weak D match, TRBD2 (5 bases). The sequence derives from a woman aged 45-65 years with non-small cell lung cancer. Specimen: lung tumor tissue. The CDR3 DNA reads as TGTGCCAGCAACTTAGGAGGACTGCAAAACATTCAGTACTTC. As protein: CASNLGGLQNIQYF.